This T cell receptor beta chain was identified in a study of blood T cell repertoires in COVID-19 (dated by TCRdb to between 2020 and 2021). For the wider study: Samples from collaborators originated in the United States, Italy and Spain and spanned both the acute and convalescent phases of COVID-19. The repertoires were released in a freely available public database meant as a resource for research on the immune response to SARS-CoV-2. Deeply sampled blood TCRbeta repertoires from subjects exposed to, actively infected with, or recovered from COVID-19 were included in the dataset. Sample metadata almost always included a de-identified subject ID, COVID-19 status, age in years and sex. The prospective study material was composed of cDNA or gDNA derived from T cells, B-cell-depleted T cells, or PBMCs. Where HLA class I and class II types were available, the types were taken from metadata supplied by the sample provider, not from assay-based typing. Samples were obtained from the ongoing ImmuneRACE study (first 160 participants) and from 1,000 to 1,500 subjects provided by 6 global collaborators.

Participants in the prospective study were enrolled through a virtual design, were aged 18 to 89 years, and lived in 24 United States geographic areas. Cohort assignment in the prospective study relied on participant-reported clinical history from a screening survey and a study questionnaire. ImmuneRACE Cohort 3 recovered participants were defined by two consecutive negative NP/OP PCR tests, healthcare professional clearance, or symptom resolution. In the prospective study, mobile phlebotomists collected whole blood, serum and a nasopharyngeal or oropharyngeal swab from each participant. Over an approximately 2-month period, participants in the prospective study had the option of providing additional blood draws and questionnaires. Before DNA extraction, prospective study blood samples were shipped either frozen or at room temperature. There are 15 amino acids in the CDR3, from cysteine to phenylalanine inclusive. Here the CDR3 DNA is all that survives: 45 bases in frame from base 1. CDR1 is given as SGHNT and CDR2 as YYREEE, both from the germline V gene (reference sequence). The V end gives up 2 bases and the J end 4 bases, leaving 9 bases in the junction not matched to a gene.

The immunoSEQ Assay, a bias-controlled multiplex PCR, was used to amplify TCRbeta CDR3 regions from genomic DNA. The paper's data handling went like this. Nucleated cell counts per sample were estimated from amplification of reference gene primers within the assay. To quantify the absolute abundance of each unique TCRbeta CDR3 rearrangement, sequence reads were collapsed and filtered. For each sample, productive Simpson clonality was calculated as the square root of Simpson's diversity index over productive rearrangements. The table was pulled from immuneACCESS by TCRdb, which kept in-frame rearrangements only. Such tables lose some clones; where checked, under half of the loss comes from unresolved V genes, and the rest has no known cause. For V, J and clone size, that table is used; D and trimming come from the DNA. The sample table records some 200,000 clones; around 89% of these occur just once. Less than 0.85% of the sample comes from the top ten.

Worth noting for this clone: Its binding antigen is unknown. Per-base quality was not reported, and no clone a single base away is much larger than it.

The study at large found these results: How much clinical and demographic metadata was included differed by source and by participant, and the metadata was provided uncurated.

The rearrangement joined TRBV5-4 to TRBJ2-7, and 7 bases in between align with TRBD2. The sequence came from a woman younger than 30 who had recovered from COVID-19. The specimen sequenced was PBMCs or T cells enriched from blood (not recorded which). The sequence in DNA is TGTGCCAGCAGCTTCGGTAGCCTAGCGGCGTACGAGCAGTACTTC. It specifies CASSFGSLAAYEQYF.